The clone carrying this TCR beta chain came up many times. What it binds is not known. This entry comes from a study of glioma-infiltrating T cells. Study findings and constraints: Tissue-blood divergence was below expectation in non-neoplastic patients, above in gliomas.

The iRepertoire nested amplicon-rescue multiplex PCR amplified TCR alpha and beta CDR3s from RNA. Via MiXCR, TCRdb re-called the multiplex PCR reads, giving one row per CDR3 protein. Among tens of thousands of distinct CDR3 sequences listed, 35% to 45% were seen once. CDR3 size: 14 residues. The V end lost 6 bases, the J end lost 4 bases, and 16 bases lay between the germline ends. Germline loops: CDR1 MDHEN, CDR2 SYDVKM. The V and J genes are TRBV28 and TRBJ2-7; D not certain. The source of this sequence is a human donor with low-grade glioma or glioblastoma, undergoing nonglioma brain surgery, or in good health (not recorded which). The material sequenced was glioma tissue, nonneoplastic brain tissue, or PBMCs (not recorded which). Written as DNA, the CDR3 is TGTGCCAGCAGCCTCCATTCAAGTGTATACGAGCAGTACTTC. Protein product: CASSLHSSVYEQYF.